This TCR beta chain was sequenced during a study of T cell changes during pregnancy in multiple sclerosis (dated by TCRdb to about 2019). As for the study more broadly: Changes in the T cell repertoire over the course of pregnancy were examined in this study in women with multiple sclerosis.

From its cysteine to its phenylalanine, the CDR3 spans 14 amino acids. Only the CDR3 DNA stays, 42 bases, in frame from base 1. CDR1 and CDR2, per the germline V gene, are SGHRS and YFSETQ. The trim is 4 bases for V and 0 bases for J, with a gap of 10 bases between the germline ends. The library relied on the immunoSEQ multiplex PCR assay. The table was pulled from immuneACCESS by TCRdb, which kept in-frame rearrangements only. Such tables lose some clones; where checked, under half of the loss comes from unresolved V genes, and the rest has no known cause. The sample data list roughly 89,000 clones, and 90% to 95% of these were observed just once. Of the sample, about 2.4% falls within the top ten clones. There are a few counts of this clone. The antigen this receptor binds is unknown. No much larger clone exists at a distance of one base, and base qualities are not known.

Here the chain combines TRBV5-1 and TRBJ1-1; the D gene is perhaps TRBD1, from 5 matching bases. Material: peripheral blood, obtained in the third trimester of pregnancy. This clonotype was sampled from a female donor with multiple sclerosis, enrolled in a pregnancy study. CDR3 region: CASSGGLMNTEAFF. The DNA reads as follows: TGCGCCAGCAGCGGGGGACTTATGAACACTGAAGCTTTCTTT. Outside the CDR3, residues come from the reference TRBV5-1 and TRBJ1-1 proteins, so the full variable domain is: KAGVTQTPRYLIKTRGQQVTLSCSPISGHRSVSWYQQTPGQGLQFLFEYFSETQRNKGNFPGRFSGRQFSNSRSEMNVSTLELGDSALYLCASSGGLMNTEAFFGQGTRLTVV.